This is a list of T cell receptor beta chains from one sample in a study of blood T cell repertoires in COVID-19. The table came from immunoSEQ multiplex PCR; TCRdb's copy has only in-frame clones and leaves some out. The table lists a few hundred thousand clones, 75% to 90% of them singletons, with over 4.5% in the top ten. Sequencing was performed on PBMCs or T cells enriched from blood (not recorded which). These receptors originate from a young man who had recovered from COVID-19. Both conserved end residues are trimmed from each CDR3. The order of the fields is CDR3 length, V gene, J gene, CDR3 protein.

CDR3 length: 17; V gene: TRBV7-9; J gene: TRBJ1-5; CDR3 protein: ASSLDPVQGAGGNQPQH
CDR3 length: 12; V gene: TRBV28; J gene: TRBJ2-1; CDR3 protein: ASSLTQDRSEQF
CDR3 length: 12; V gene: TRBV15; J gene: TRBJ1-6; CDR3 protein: ATSRDREGRPLH
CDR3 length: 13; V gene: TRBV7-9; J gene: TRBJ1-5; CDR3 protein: ASSLDGTGYQPQH
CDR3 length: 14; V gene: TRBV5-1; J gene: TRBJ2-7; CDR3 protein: ASSSDRFGVSYEQY
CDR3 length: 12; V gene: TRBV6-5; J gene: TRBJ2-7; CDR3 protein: ASRAEGASYEQY
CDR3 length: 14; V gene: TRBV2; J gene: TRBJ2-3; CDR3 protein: ASSERAGGRGDTQY
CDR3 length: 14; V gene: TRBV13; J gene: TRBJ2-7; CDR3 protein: ASSPSGQSRSYEQY
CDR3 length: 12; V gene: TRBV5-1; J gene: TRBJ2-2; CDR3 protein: ASSFPGSTGELF
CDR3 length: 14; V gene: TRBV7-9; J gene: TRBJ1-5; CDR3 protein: ASRLIRGRRNQPQH
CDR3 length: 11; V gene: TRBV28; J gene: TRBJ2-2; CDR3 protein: AAPDRATGELF
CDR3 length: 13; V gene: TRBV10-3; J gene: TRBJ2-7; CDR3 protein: AISPNEGGPGEQY
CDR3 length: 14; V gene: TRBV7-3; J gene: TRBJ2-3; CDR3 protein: ASSLRGLGGTDTQY
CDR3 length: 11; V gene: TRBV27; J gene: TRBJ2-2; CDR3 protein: ASSSRVTGELF
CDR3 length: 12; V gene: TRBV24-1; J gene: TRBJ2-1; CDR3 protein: ATSAPGGGNEQF
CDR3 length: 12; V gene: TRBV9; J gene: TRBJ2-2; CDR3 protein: PTTTRQGPGELF
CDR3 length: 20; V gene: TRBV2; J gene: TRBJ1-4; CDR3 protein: ASSEALPYRERLFDTNEKLF
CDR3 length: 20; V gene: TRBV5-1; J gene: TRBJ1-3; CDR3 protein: ASSQWKLRDRGLLGSGNTIY
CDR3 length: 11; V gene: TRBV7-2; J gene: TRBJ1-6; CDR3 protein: ASSFRQNSPLH
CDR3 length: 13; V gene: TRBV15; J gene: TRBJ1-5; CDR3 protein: ATSTQGQGNQPQH
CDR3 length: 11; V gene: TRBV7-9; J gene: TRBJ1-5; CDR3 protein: ASAVRGNQPQH
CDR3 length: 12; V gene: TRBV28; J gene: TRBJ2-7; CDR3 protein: ASSSPGLPYEQY
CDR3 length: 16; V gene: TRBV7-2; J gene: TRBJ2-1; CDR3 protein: ASSRGLVGLSSYNEQF
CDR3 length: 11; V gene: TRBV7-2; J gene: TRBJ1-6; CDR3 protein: ASGRQGDSPLH
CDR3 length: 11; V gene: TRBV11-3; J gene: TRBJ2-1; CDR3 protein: ASSLGGIQEQF
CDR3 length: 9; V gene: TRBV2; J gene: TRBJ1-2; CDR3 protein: ASRGPFGYT
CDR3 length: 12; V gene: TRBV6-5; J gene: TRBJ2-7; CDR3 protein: ASSYSAGAYEQY